This TCR beta chain was obtained from a study of cytomegalovirus exposure and HLA in healthy donors. PCR used 60 Vbeta primers and 13 Jbeta primers. Using immunoSEQ multiplex PCR, the repertoire was profiled, and TCRdb retains in-frame clones only, with some absent. The sample lists about 150,000 clones; roughly 77% were seen once. On this clone: Its specificity is not known.

Findings and limits, study-wide: Likely technical artifact: a cluster of highly shared sequence variants. Researchers reported from a later analysis that most CMV-associated TCR beta chains appeared HLA-restricted. Presence/absence analyses rested on an assumption that sequencing depth was roughly uniform across donors.

Germline V gene sequence: CDR1 SGHVS, CDR2 FQNEAQ. The CDR3 is 12 residues long. The ends were cut back, 5 bases at V and 5 bases at J, with 10 bases in the middle. The material sequenced was PBMCs. The clonotype comes from a male donor in good health and CMV-seronegative. This rearrangement joins TRBV7-8 to TRBJ2-7, with D perhaps TRBD2 (5 bases). CDR3 sequence reads: CASSLRENEQYF. The CDR3 nucleotides are TGTGCCAGCAGCCTAAGGGAGAACGAGCAGTACTTC.